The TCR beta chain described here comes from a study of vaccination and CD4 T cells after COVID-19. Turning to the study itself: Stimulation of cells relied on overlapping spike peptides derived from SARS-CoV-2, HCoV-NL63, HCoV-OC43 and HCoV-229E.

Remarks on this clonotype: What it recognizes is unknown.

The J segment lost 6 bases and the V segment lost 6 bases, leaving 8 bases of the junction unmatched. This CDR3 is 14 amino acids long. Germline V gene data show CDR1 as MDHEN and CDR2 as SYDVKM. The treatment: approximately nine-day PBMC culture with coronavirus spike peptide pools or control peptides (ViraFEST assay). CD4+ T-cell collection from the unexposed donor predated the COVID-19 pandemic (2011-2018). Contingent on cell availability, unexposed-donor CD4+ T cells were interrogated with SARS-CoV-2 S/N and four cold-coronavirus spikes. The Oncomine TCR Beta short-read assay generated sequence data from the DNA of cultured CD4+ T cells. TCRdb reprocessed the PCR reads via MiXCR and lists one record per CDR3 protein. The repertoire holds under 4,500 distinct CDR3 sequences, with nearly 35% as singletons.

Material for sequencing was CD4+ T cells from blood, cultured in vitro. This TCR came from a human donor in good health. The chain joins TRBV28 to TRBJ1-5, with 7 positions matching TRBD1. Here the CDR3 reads CASRAQGESQPQHF. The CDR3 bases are TGTGCCAGCAGGGCCCAGGGGGAAAGTCAGCCCCAGCATTTT.